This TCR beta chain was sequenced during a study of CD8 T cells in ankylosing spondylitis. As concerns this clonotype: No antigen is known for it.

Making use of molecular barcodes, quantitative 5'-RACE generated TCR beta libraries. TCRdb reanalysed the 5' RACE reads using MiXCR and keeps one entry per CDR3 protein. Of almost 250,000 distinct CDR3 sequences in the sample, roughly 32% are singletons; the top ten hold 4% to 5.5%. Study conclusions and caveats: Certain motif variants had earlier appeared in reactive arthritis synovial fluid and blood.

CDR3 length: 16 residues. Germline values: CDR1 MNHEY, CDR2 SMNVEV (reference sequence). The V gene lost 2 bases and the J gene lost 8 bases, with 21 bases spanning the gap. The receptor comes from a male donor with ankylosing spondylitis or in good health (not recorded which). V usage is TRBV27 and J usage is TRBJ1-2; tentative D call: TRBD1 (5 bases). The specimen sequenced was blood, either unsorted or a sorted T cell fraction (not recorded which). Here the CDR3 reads CASSLSQGGWPYGYTF. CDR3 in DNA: TGTGCCAGCAGTTTAAGCCAGGGCGGATGGCCTTACGGCTACACCTTC.